One and the same sample provided the 31 T cell receptor beta chains below, sequenced in a study of T cell changes during pregnancy in multiple sclerosis. Here immunoSEQ multiplex PCR was the method, and the copy in TCRdb shows in-frame clones only, minus some. The sample shows around 68,000 clones, roughly 91% of them seen only once. The specimen was peripheral blood, collected after pregnancy. The receptors stem from a female donor in good health, enrolled as a control in a pregnancy study.

This sequence joins TRBV21-1 and TRBJ2-6; the tabulated D call, TRBD2, remains unverified against the DNA. TRBV21-1 is a listed pseudogene. The CDR3 runs to 15 residues. The CDR3 loop reads CASSSSGYGANVLTF. The CDR3 DNA is TGTGCCAGCAGCAGTTCCGGGTATGGGGCCAACGTCCTGACTTTC.

The CDR3 region is CASSLDRGSTDTQYF. The CDR3 coding sequence is TGTGCCAGCAGCTTAGATCGGGGGTCTACAGATACGCAGTATTTT. The chain employs TRBV7-8 and TRBJ2-3; perhaps TRBD2 as D (6 bases). V was cut by 1 base and J by 3 bases, with 11 bases left in between. This CDR3 contains 15 residues. CDR1 and CDR2 from the germline V gene are SGHVS and FQNEAQ. Full variable domain (outside the CDR3, taken from reference TRBV7-8 and TRBJ2-3): GAGVSQSPRYKVAKRGQDVALRCDPISGHVSLFWYQQALGQGPEFLTYFQNEAQLDKSGLPSDRFFAERPEGSVSTLKIQRTQQEDSAVYLCASSLDRGSTDTQYFGPGTRLTVL.

The V gene is TRBV7-9, the J gene TRBJ1-1, with no clear D. CDR1 and CDR2 (germline): SEHNR, FQNEAQ (reference sequence). Trimming removed 4 bases from V and 6 bases from J, with 18 bases in between. The CDR3 totals 15 residues. This CDR3 is CASSYPRFGGSEAFF. The CDR3 nucleotides read TGTGCCAGCAGCTACCCACGCTTCGGAGGGTCTGAAGCTTTCTTT.

The chain links TRBV15 to TRBJ2-2; TRBD2 agrees at 12 bases. With 7 bases clipped from V and 1 base from J, the junction kept 7 bases outside the gene matches. CDR1 LNHNV and CDR2 YYDKDF come from the germline V gene (reference sequence). This CDR3 contains 17 residues. CDR3 sequence reads: CATTPGTSGWNTGELFF. CDR3 coding DNA: TGTGCCACCACTCCCGGGACTAGCGGGTGGAACACCGGGGAGCTGTTTTTT.

V and J are TRBV11-2 and TRBJ1-2; TRBD1 agrees at 7 bases. The CDR3 contains 15 residues. Trimming at V came to 4 bases and at J to 4 bases, leaving 9 bases not matched to a gene. The germline V gene encodes CDR1 SGHAT and CDR2 FQNNGV. The CDR3 here is CASSSTQGQIYGYTF. The CDR3 region has the DNA TGTGCCAGCAGCTCTACCCAGGGACAGATCTATGGCTACACCTTC.

This chain joins TRBV6-6 and TRBJ2-4; TRBD1 matches 9 bases. The CDR3 covers 16 residues. Per germline, CDR1 MNHNY and CDR2 SVGAGI (reference sequence). The V and J ends lost 8 bases and 1 base, in that order; junction bases with no gene match: 9. CDR3 bases: TGTGCCAGCGTTACTTGGGACAGGGAGGCCAAAAACATTCAGTACTTC. Protein sequence: CASVTWDREAKNIQYF.

The chain couples TRBV7-8 to TRBJ1-1; the match to TRBD1 covers 11 bases. V shed 5 bases and J 5 bases; nucleotides not matched to a gene: 7. The CDR3 is 15 amino acids. Germline assignment: CDR1 SGHVS and CDR2 FQNEAQ. CDR3 sequence (DNA): TGTGCCAGCAGCACGGACAGGGGGCTGAGGACTGAAGCTTTCTTT. This gives the protein CASSTDRGLRTEAFF.

The chain has TRBV9 and TRBJ2-1, with 8 bases fitting TRBD1. V was pared by 4 bases and J by 6 bases, with 15 bases of the junction left unmatched. Per germline, CDR1 SGDLS and CDR2 YYNGEE. The CDR3 length is 17 residues. DNA for the CDR3: TGTGCCAGCAGCCCAACCCTCCGGGACAGGACGGGCAATGAGCAGTTCTTC. Translated: CASSPTLRDRTGNEQFF.

The chain combines TRBV7-8 with TRBJ1-1; no clear D gene. The CDR3 length is 14 residues. CDR1 SGHVS and CDR2 FQNEAQ come from the germline V gene. V lost 5 bases to trimming and J lost 1 base, with 11 bases between them. The CDR3 nucleotides read TGTGCCAGCAGCCCACTCGTTTGGAACACTGAAGCTTTCTTT. Translated: CASSPLVWNTEAFF.

The chain combines TRBV4-1 with TRBJ1-1; 9 nucleotides agree with TRBD1. There are 16 residues in the CDR3. The ends lost 3 bases at V and 5 bases at J; junction bases unmatched: 10. The germline V gene encodes CDR1 MGHRA and CDR2 YSYEKL. This chain's CDR3 is CASSQPTGGARTEAFF. The CDR3 nucleotides are TGCGCCAGCAGCCAGCCTACAGGGGGCGCAAGGACTGAAGCTTTCTTT.

The V call is TRBV19, the J call TRBJ1-2, with TRBD1 identical over 9 bases. Trimming removed 8 bases from V and 4 bases from J; junction bases left unmatched: 17. Germline V lookup: CDR1 LNHDA, CDR2 SQIVND (reference sequence). The CDR3 is made up of 17 amino acids. CDR3 coding DNA: TGTGCCAGTTCCCCTGGGACAGGGCGACTGGGAGTCTATGGCTACACCTTC. Residues: CASSPGTGRLGVYGYTF. Variable domain in full (rest from reference TRBV19 and TRBJ1-2): DGGITQSPKYLFRKEGQNVTLSCEQNLNHDAMYWYRQDPGQGLRLIYYSQIVNDFQKGDIAEGYSVSREKKESFPLTVTSAQKNPTAFYLCASSPGTGRLGVYGYTFGSGTRLTVV.

The chain carries TRBV11-2 and TRBJ2-7; a weak D match, TRBD1 (6 bases). The CDR3 contains 12 residues. Germline lookup yields CDR1 SGHAT and CDR2 FQNNGV. V was cut by 4 bases and J by 2 bases, with 6 bases left in between. This CDR3 is CASSWGPYEQYF. The CDR3 region has the DNA TGTGCCAGCAGCTGGGGGCCCTACGAGCAGTACTTC.

The table lists this clone with a few counts. The genes are TRBV29-1 and TRBJ1-2, with D maybe TRBD1 (5 bases). The CDR3 covers 12 residues. Trimming shortened V by 7 bases and J by 3 bases, and 12 bases separated the two germline ends. Germline CDR1 and CDR2: SQVTM and ANQGSEA. CDR3 DNA sequence: TGCAGCGCCGACAGCCGGTACTATGGCTACACCTTC. Amino acid sequence: CSADSRYYGYTF.

The genes are TRBV5-1 and TRBJ1-1, with 7 positions matching TRBD1. The CDR3 has 14 amino acids. CDR1 is SGHRS, CDR2 YFSETQ, per germline. V lost 7 bases to trimming and J lost 3 bases; unmatched junction nucleotides: 9. In DNA form, the CDR3 reads TGCGCCAGCGGTCCCGAGGGGGCCTACACTGAAGCTTTCTTT. It translates to CASGPEGAYTEAFF.

The chain combines TRBV9 with TRBJ2-5; TRBD1 is a possible D gene (6 bases). Germline CDR1 reads SGDLS; CDR2 reads YYNGEE. This CDR3 region has 13 residues. V shed 0 bases and J shed 5 bases, with 8 bases lying between them. In DNA form, the CDR3 reads TGTGCCAGCAGCGTAGGGCAGGGGGAGACCCAGTACTTC. Protein sequence: CASSVGQGETQYF.

The chain's CDR3 is CASSPGQGANEKLFF. The CDR3 nucleotides read TGTGCCAGCAGCCCCGGACAGGGTGCTAATGAAAAACTGTTTTTT. The chain employs TRBV11-1 and TRBJ1-4; 8 nucleotides align to TRBD1. CDR1 is SGHAT and CDR2 is FQDESV in the germline V gene (reference sequence). This CDR3 contains 15 residues. Unmatched junction bases numbered 5, after V lost 5 bases and J lost 3 bases.

This chain joins TRBV29-1 and TRBJ1-2, with 7 bases identical to TRBD1. CDR1 is SQVTM and CDR2 is ANQGSEA in the germline V gene. This CDR3 is 14 amino acids long. V was pared by 3 bases and J by 2 bases, with 6 bases of the junction left unmatched. In DNA form, the CDR3 reads TGCAGCGTTGACCCCCGGGACAGCAACTATGGCTACACCTTC. Its protein product is CSVDPRDSNYGYTF.

The chain combines TRBV5-5 with TRBJ2-7, with 7 positions matching TRBD1. This CDR3 has 15 residues. With 4 bases clipped from V and 1 base from J, the junction kept 8 bases outside the gene matches. Germline V CDR1 and CDR2: SGHKS, YYEKEE (reference sequence). The CDR3 reads CASSGAGTASYEQYF. CDR3 in DNA: TGTGCCAGCAGCGGCGCCGGGACAGCTTCCTACGAGCAGTACTTC.

The gene calls are TRBV2 and TRBJ1-3, with no clear D. This CDR3 is built from 14 residues. V lost 3 bases, J lost 4 bases, and 10 bases lay in between. In germline, CDR1 is SNHLY, CDR2 FYNNEI. The DNA of the CDR3 is TGTGCCAGCAGTGAGCACGGTCCCGGAAACACCATATATTTT. It specifies CASSEHGPGNTIYF.

The chain joins TRBV19 to TRBJ2-6; perhaps TRBD2 as D (5 bases). With 7 bases removed from V and 2 bases from J, the gap between germline ends came to 18 bases. The CDR3 consists of 17 residues. Germline values: CDR1 LNHDA, CDR2 SQIVND (reference sequence). CDR3 protein: CASTGTELTTGANVLTF. The CDR3 DNA reads TGTGCCAGTACTGGAACGGAATTGACTACTGGGGCCAACGTCCTGACTTTC.

The chain uses TRBV25-1 and TRBJ2-7; TRBD1 aligns across 9 bases. Germline V gene sequence: CDR1 MGHDK, CDR2 SYGVNS. This CDR3 has 16 amino acids. V lost 4 bases and J lost 2; bases outside the gene matches: 9. Here the CDR3 reads CASSGAPGQGTYEQYF. The CDR3 nucleotides read TGTGCCAGCAGTGGGGCTCCGGGACAGGGAACCTACGAGCAGTACTTC.

The chain joins TRBV6-5 to TRBJ2-7; D perhaps matches TRBD2 (6 bases). V lost 0 bases, J lost 12 bases, and 15 bases lay in between. Germline lookup yields CDR1 MNHEY and CDR2 SVGAGI. CDR3 length: 13 residues. CDR3 in amino acids: CASSYSLGEATYF. The CDR3 DNA reads TGTGCCAGCAGTTACTCGCTGGGGGAGGCGACGTACTTC.

This clone occurred once. The gene calls are TRBV11-3 and TRBJ2-2; weak D call: TRBD1 (5 bases). Trimming stripped 8 bases from V and 0 bases from J, with 16 bases between. The CDR3 covers 16 residues. CDR1 is SGHNT, CDR2 YENEEA, per germline. This CDR3 reads CASGLEWTTNTGELFF. CDR3 nucleotides: TGTGCCAGCGGGCTCGAATGGACAACGAACACCGGGGAGCTGTTTTTT.

The genes are TRBV4-3 and TRBJ2-1; D gene unclear. Trimming removed 1 base from V and 0 bases from J, with 13 bases in between. Germline V gene lookup returns CDR1 LGHNA and CDR2 YSLEER. The CDR3 totals 17 residues. CDR3 nucleotide sequence: TGCGCCAGCAGCCAAGTATTACCGGCTAGCTCCTACAATGAGCAGTTCTTC. The encoded protein is CASSQVLPASSYNEQFF.

This chain joins TRBV28 and TRBJ1-2; D perhaps matches TRBD1 (5 bases). CDR1 and CDR2 (germline): MDHEN, SYDVKM. With 4 bases removed from V and 5 bases from J, the gap between germline ends came to 14 bases. The CDR3 contains 14 residues. CDR3 protein: CASSYRSNGYGYTF. The CDR3 coding sequence is TGTGCCAGCAGTTACAGGTCAAATGGGTATGGCTACACCTTC.

This clone was seen once. One end of the junction varies from germline; a read error may be responsible. V usage is TRBV5-4 and J usage is TRBJ2-2; TRBD2 matches at 7 bases. The CDR3 loop spans 14 amino acids. Looked up from germline, CDR1 is SGHNT and CDR2 is YYREEE (reference sequence). The chain's CDR3 is CASRLGGFTGELFF. The CDR3, as DNA: TGTGCCAGCAGGTTGGGAGGGTTTACCGGGGAGCTGTTTTTT.

The V gene is TRBV7-2, the J gene TRBJ2-3, with D perhaps TRBD2 (5 bases). The germline V gene has CDR1 SGHTA and CDR2 FQGNSA. The V end was cut by 4 bases, the J end by 4 bases, with 6 bases between. The CDR3 extends over 12 amino acids. CDR3 loop: CASSSRADTQYF. CDR3 nucleotides: TGTGCCAGCAGCTCGCGGGCAGATACGCAGTATTTT.

The chain joins TRBV7-2 to TRBJ1-4, with a tentative D call TRBD1 (6 bases). The CDR3 extends over 18 amino acids. Germline lookup yields CDR1 SGHTA and CDR2 FQGNSA. Trimming cost V 5 bases and J 0 bases, with 19 bases left between them. The CDR3 sequence is CASSPPQRQAATNEKLFF. CDR3 nucleotides: TGTGCCAGCAGCCCCCCCCAAAGACAGGCTGCAACTAATGAAAAACTGTTTTTT.

J is TRBJ1-1 and V is TRBV6-1; no definite D call. Germline V gene sequence: CDR1 MNHNS, CDR2 SASEGT. This CDR3 is built from 12 residues. Trimming removed 8 bases at V and 4 bases at J, with 11 bases between. The CDR3 is CASSPGGTEAFF. DNA for the CDR3: TGTGCCAGCTCGCCGGGTGGCACTGAAGCTTTCTTT.

The DNA of the CDR3 is TGTGCCATCAGTGAGTCTCGCGACAGTGGCTACACCTTC. Its translation: CAISESRDSGYTF. The chain recombines TRBV10-3 with TRBJ1-2; possible D gene TRBD1, 5 bases. The CDR3 has 13 residues. V dropped 0 bases and J dropped 7 bases, with 9 bases sitting between them. Germline values: CDR1 ENHRY, CDR2 SYGVKD.

The CDR3 sequence is CASSVDREEQFF. CDR3 bases: TGTGCCAGCAGCGTAGACAGGGAAGAGCAGTTCTTC. J is TRBJ2-1 and V is TRBV9; tentatively, D is TRBD1 (6 bases). The CDR3 contains 12 residues. Trimming pared 0 bases from V and 10 bases from J, leaving 8 bases between. Looked up from germline, CDR1 is SGDLS and CDR2 is YYNGEE.